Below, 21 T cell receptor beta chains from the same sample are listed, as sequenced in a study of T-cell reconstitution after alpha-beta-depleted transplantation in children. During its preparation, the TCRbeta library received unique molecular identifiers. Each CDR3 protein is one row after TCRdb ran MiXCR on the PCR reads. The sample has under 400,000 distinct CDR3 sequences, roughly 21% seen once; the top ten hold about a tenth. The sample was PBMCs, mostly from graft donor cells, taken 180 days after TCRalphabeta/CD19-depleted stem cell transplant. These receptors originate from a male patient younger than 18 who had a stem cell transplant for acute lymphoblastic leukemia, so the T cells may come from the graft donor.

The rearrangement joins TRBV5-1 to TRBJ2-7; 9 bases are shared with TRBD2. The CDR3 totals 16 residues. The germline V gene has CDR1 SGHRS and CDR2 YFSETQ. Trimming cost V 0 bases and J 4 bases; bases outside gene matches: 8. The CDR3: CASSLGVMREGYEQYF. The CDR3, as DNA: TGCGCCAGCAGCTTGGGAGTAATGCGGGAGGGATACGAGCAGTACTTC.

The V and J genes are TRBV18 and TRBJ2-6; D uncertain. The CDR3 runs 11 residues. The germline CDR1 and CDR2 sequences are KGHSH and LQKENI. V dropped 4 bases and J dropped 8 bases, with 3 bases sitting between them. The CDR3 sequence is CASSLSNVLTF. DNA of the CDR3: TGTGCCAGCTCACTCTCCAACGTCCTGACTTTC.

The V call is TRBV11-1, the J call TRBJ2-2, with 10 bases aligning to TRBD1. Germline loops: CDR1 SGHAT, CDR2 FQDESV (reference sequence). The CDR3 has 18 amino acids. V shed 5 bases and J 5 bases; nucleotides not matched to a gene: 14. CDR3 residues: CASSHPKPTGGMTGELFF. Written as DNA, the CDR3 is TGTGCCAGCAGCCACCCTAAACCGACAGGGGGCATGACCGGGGAGCTGTTTTTT.

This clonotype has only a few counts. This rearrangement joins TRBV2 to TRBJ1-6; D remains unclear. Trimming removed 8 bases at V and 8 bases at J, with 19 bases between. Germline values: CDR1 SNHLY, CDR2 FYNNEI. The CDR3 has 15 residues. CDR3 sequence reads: CASSPNSRLDSPLHF. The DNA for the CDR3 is TGTGCCAGCTCCCCGAATTCCCGCCTAGATTCACCCCTCCACTTT.

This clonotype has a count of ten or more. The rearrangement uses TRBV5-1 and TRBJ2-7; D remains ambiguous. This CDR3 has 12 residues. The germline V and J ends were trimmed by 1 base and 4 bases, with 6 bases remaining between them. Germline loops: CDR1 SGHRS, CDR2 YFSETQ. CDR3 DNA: TGCGCCAGCAGCTTGCACTTGTACGAGCAGTACTTC. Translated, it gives CASSLHLYEQYF.

The CDR3 protein is CSAKTSGRSYEQYF. Here the CDR3 DNA reads TGCAGTGCTAAGACTAGCGGGAGGTCGTACGAGCAGTACTTC. The rearrangement joins TRBV20-1 to TRBJ2-7; 13 nucleotides line up with TRBD2. This CDR3 has 14 residues. The J segment lost 4 bases and the V segment lost 4 bases, leaving 4 bases of the junction unmatched. CDR1 is DFQATT, CDR2 SNEGSKA, per germline (reference sequence).

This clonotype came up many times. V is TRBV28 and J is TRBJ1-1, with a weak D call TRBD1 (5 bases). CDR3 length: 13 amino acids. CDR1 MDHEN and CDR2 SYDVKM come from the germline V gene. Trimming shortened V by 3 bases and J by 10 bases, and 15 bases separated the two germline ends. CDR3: CASSLAWGGRAFF. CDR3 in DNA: TGTGCCAGCAGTTTGGCTTGGGGGGGGAGAGCTTTCTTT.

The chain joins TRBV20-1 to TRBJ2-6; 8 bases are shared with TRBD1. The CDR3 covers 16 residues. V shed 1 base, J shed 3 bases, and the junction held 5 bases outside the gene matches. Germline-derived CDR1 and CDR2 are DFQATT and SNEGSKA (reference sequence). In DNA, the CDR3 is TGCAGTGCTAGAGGGACAGGGCGGGGTGGGGCCAACGTCCTGACTTTC. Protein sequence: CSARGTGRGGANVLTF.

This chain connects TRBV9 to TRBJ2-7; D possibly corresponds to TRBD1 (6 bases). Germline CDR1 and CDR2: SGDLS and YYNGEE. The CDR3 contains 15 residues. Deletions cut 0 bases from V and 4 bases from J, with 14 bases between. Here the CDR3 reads CASSVVDSAIYEQYF. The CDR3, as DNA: TGTGCCAGCAGCGTAGTGGACAGCGCCATTTACGAGCAGTACTTC.

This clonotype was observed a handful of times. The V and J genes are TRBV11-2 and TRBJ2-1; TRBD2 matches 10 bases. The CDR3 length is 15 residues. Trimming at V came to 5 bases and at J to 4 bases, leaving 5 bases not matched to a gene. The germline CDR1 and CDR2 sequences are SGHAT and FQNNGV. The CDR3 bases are TGTGCCAGCAGCCAGACTAGCGGGCCTTACAATGAGCAGTTCTTC. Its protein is CASSQTSGPYNEQFF. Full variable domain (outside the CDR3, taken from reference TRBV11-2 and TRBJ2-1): EAGVAQSPRYKIIEKRQSVAFWCNPISGHATLYWYQQILGQGPKLLIQFQNNGVVDDSQLPKDRFSAERLKGVDSTLKIQPAKLEDSAVYLCASSQTSGPYNEQFFGPGTRLTVL.

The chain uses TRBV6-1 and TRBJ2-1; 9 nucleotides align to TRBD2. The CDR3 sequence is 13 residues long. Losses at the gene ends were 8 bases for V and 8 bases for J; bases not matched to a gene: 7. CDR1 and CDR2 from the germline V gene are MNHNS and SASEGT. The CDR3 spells CASRRSGRYEQFF. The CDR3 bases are TGTGCCAGCCGCCGCAGCGGGAGGTATGAGCAGTTCTTC.

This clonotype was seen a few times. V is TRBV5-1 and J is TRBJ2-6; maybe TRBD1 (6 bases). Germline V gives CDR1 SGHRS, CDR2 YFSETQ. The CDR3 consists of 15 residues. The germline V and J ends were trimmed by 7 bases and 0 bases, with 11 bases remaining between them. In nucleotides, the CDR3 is TGCGCCAGCGGGATACAGGGCTCTGGGGCCAACGTCCTGACTTTC. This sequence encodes CASGIQGSGANVLTF.

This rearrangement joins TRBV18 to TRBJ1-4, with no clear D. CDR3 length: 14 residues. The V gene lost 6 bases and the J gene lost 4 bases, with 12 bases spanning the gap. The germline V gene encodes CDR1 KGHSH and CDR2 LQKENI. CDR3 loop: CASSPGILNEKLFF. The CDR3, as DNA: TGTGCCAGCTCGCCCGGGATACTTAATGAAAAACTGTTTTTT.

The CDR3 DNA sequence: TGCAGCGTTGCCAGGATTTTCACAGATACGCAGTATTTT. Its protein product is CSVARIFTDTQYF. The chain carries TRBV29-1 and TRBJ2-3; D is uncertain. The CDR3 is 13 residues long. Trimming left V 4 bases short and J 2 bases short, with 10 bases between. Germline values: CDR1 SQVTM, CDR2 ANQGSEA.

This chain's CDR3 is CASSSTGTPYNEQFF. The DNA of the CDR3 is TGCGCCAGCAGCTCCACCGGGACGCCCTACAATGAGCAGTTCTTC. The chain is built from TRBV5-1 and TRBJ2-1; tentatively, D is TRBD1 or TRBD2 (5 bases each). CDR1 SGHRS and CDR2 YFSETQ come from the germline V gene. The V gene lost 3 bases and the J gene lost 2 bases, with 12 bases spanning the gap. This CDR3 is 15 amino acids long.

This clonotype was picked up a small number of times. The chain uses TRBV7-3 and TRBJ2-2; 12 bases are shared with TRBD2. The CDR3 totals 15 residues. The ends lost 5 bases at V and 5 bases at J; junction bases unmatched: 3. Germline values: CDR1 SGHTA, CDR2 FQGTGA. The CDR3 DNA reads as TGTGCCAGCAGCCATGGACTAGCGGGAACCGGGGAGCTGTTTTTT. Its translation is CASSHGLAGTGELFF.

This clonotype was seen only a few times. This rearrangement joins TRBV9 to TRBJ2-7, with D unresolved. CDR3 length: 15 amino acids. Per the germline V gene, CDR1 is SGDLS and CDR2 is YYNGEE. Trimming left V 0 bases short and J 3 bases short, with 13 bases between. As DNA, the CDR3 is TGTGCCAGCAGCGTAGTGCCCGCACCGGACTACGAGCAGTACTTC. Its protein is CASSVVPAPDYEQYF.

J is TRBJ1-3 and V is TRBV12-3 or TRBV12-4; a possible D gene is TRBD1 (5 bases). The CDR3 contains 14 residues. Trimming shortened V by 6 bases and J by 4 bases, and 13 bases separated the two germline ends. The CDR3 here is CASSLGVGGNTIYF. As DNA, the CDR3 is TGTGCCAGCAGCCTAGGGGTAGGAGGAAACACCATATATTTT.

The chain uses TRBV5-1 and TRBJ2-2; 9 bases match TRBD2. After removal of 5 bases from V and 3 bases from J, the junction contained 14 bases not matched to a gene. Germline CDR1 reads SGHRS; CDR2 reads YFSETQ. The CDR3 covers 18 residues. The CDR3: CASSYHFSGSGDTGELFF. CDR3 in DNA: TGCGCCAGCAGTTATCATTTTAGCGGGAGTGGGGACACCGGGGAGCTGTTTTTT.

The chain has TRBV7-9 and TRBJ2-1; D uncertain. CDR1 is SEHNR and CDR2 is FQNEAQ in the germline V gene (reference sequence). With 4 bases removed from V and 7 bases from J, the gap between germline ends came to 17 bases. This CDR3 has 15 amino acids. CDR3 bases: TGTGCCAGCAGCTCAGCCCCTTTTTACGGGAATGAGCAGTTCTTC. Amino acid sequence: CASSSAPFYGNEQFF.

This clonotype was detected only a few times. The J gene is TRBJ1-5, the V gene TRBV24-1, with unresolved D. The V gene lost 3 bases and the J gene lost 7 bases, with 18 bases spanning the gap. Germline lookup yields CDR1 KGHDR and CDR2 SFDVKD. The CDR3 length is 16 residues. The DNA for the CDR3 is TGTGCCACCAGTGATGGAGGAGGGCGGCTGGGGCAGCCCCAGCATTTT. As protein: CATSDGGGRLGQPQHF.